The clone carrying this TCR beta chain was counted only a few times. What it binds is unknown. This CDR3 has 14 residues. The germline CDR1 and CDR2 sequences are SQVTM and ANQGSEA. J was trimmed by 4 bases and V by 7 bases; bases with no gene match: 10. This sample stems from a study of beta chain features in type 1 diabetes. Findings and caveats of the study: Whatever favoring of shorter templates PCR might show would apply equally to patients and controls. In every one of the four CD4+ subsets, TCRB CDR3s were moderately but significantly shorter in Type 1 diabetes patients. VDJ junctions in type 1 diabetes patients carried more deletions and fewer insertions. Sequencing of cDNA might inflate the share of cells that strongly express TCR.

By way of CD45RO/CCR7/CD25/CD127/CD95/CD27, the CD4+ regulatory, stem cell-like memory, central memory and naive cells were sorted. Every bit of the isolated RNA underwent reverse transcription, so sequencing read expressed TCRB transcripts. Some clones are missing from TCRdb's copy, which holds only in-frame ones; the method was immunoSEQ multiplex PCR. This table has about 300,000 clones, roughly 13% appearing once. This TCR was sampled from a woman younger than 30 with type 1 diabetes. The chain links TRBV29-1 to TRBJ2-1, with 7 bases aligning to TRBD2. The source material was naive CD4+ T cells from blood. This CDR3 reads CSAQETGGYNEQFF. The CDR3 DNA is TGCAGCGCCCAAGAGACGGGGGGTTACAATGAGCAGTTCTTC.